The 14 T cell receptor beta chains below all came from one sample that was sequenced in a study of cytomegalovirus exposure and HLA in healthy donors. The PCR contained 60 Vbeta and 13 Jbeta primers. Sequencing used immunoSEQ multiplex PCR; TCRdb keeps in-frame clones, though not all of them. Of 230,000 or so clones listed, about 93% are singletons. Sample: PBMCs. The receptors come from a girl aged 2 to 9 in good health and CMV-seronegative.

The chain links TRBV19 to TRBJ1-4, with a possible D match to TRBD1 (5 bases). The CDR3 is 16 residues long. Trimming cost V 5 bases and J 5 bases, with 18 bases left between them. Germline assignment: CDR1 LNHDA and CDR2 SQIVND (reference sequence). CDR3 in amino acids: CASSSRPLRGNEKLFF. CDR3 DNA: TGTGCCAGTAGTTCCCGCCCCCTAAGGGGAAATGAAAAACTGTTTTTT.

The chain recombines TRBV18 with TRBJ1-1; 12 bases line up with TRBD1. In germline, CDR1 is KGHSH, CDR2 LQKENI. Trimming cost V 0 bases and J 10 bases; bases outside gene matches: 9. The CDR3 consists of 16 residues. The CDR3 sequence is CASSPPGTGGLVPAFF. The CDR3 DNA reads TGTGCCAGCTCACCACCCGGGACAGGGGGCCTAGTGCCAGCTTTCTTT. Looking up the rest from reference TRBV18 and TRBJ1-1 gives the full variable domain: NAGVMQNPRHLVRRRGQEARLRCSPMKGHSHVYWYRQLPEEGLKFMVYLQKENIIDESGMPKERFSAEFPKEGPSILRIQQVVRGDSAAYFCASSPPGTGGLVPAFFGQGTRLTVV.

The chain joins TRBV7-2 to TRBJ1-1; D call uncertain. Trimming left V 3 bases short and J 8 bases short, with 16 bases between. The CDR3 is made up of 14 amino acids. Germline V CDR1 and CDR2: SGHTA, FQGNSA. CDR3 amino acids: CASSFRQERSEAFF. Written as DNA, the CDR3 is TGTGCCAGCAGCTTCCGCCAAGAACGTAGCGAAGCTTTCTTT.

The J gene is TRBJ2-1, the V gene TRBV11-2; 9 nucleotides match TRBD2. The V gene end was trimmed by 9 bases and the J gene end by 3 bases; junction bases not matched to a gene: 3. This CDR3 has 13 amino acids. The germline CDR1 and CDR2 sequences are SGHAT and FQNNGV. The CDR3 DNA is TGTGCCAGTTTAGCGGGGGTCTACAATGAGCAGTTCTTC. The encoded protein is CASLAGVYNEQFF.

The chain links TRBV5-1 to TRBJ2-7; D possibly corresponds to TRBD2 (7 bases). With 3 bases removed from V and 7 bases from J, the gap between germline ends came to 14 bases. Germline lookup yields CDR1 SGHRS and CDR2 YFSETQ. The CDR3 extends over 13 amino acids. The CDR3 DNA reads TGCGCCAGCAGCTCTGTCGGGGGGCGGGAGCAGTACTTC. Its translation is CASSSVGGREQYF.

The chain links TRBV2 to TRBJ2-5; 7 nucleotides align to TRBD2. Germline V CDR1 and CDR2: SNHLY, FYNNEI. The CDR3 runs 14 residues. V lost 5 bases to trimming and J lost 2 bases; unmatched junction nucleotides: 5. This CDR3 reads CASSQGLLQETQYF. The DNA for the CDR3 is TGTGCCAGCAGTCAGGGACTATTACAAGAGACCCAGTACTTC.

The genes are TRBV27 and TRBJ2-7; a weak D match, TRBD2 (5 bases). This CDR3 has 15 amino acids. CDR1 MNHEY and CDR2 SMNVEV come from the germline V gene (reference sequence). Deletions cut 5 bases from V and 2 bases from J, with 16 bases between. The CDR3 DNA reads as TGTGCCAGCAGTACGGGGAGCGCCGTCGCCTACGAGCAGTACTTC. This sequence encodes CASSTGSAVAYEQYF.

This clone was seen only once. This chain uses TRBV6-5 with TRBJ2-7; D is unclear. The CDR3 runs 15 residues. Trimming shortened V by 0 bases and J by 4 bases, and 13 bases separated the two germline ends. Looked up from germline, CDR1 is MNHEY and CDR2 is SVGAGI. The CDR3 loop is CASSYSDLVGYEQYF. CDR3 coding DNA: TGTGCCAGCAGTTACTCCGATCTAGTCGGTTACGAGCAGTACTTC.

The genes are TRBV7-2 and TRBJ2-7; D not resolved. V lost 0 bases, J lost 3 bases, and 6 bases lay in between. Germline assignment: CDR1 SGHTA and CDR2 FQGNSA. This CDR3 contains 13 residues. The CDR3: CASSLAPYYEQYF. As DNA, the CDR3 is TGTGCCAGCAGCTTAGCCCCGTACTACGAGCAGTACTTC.

The chain has TRBV5-1 and TRBJ1-5; no clear D gene. The CDR3 has 17 amino acids. Germline CDR1 and CDR2: SGHRS and YFSETQ. V was trimmed by 2 bases and J by 6 bases, leaving 21 bases between them. This CDR3 reads CASSFSALSSESQPQHF. Written as DNA, the CDR3 is TGCGCCAGCAGCTTCAGTGCGTTATCCAGCGAAAGTCAGCCCCAGCATTTT.

CDR3 region: CASSHTGLAVNQETQYF. The CDR3 coding sequence is TGTGCCAGCAGCCACACAGGACTAGCGGTGAACCAAGAGACCCAGTACTTC. The rearrangement links TRBV5-6 to TRBJ2-5; TRBD2 agrees at 10 bases. V was clipped by 4 bases and J by 0 bases; unmatched bases: 9. The germline CDR1 and CDR2 sequences are SGHDT and YYEEEE. The CDR3 has 17 residues. Full variable domain (rest looked up from reference TRBV5-6 and TRBJ2-5): DAGVTQSPTHLIKTRGQQVTLRCSPKSGHDTVSWYQQALGQGPQFIFQYYEEEERQRGNFPDRFSGHQFPNYSSELNVNALLLGDSALYLCASSHTGLAVNQETQYFGPGTRLLVL.

This chain uses TRBV5-1 with TRBJ1-1; 7 positions match TRBD1. Germline CDR1 reads SGHRS; CDR2 reads YFSETQ. The CDR3 loop spans 12 amino acids. Unmatched junction bases numbered 3, after V lost 3 bases and J lost 7 bases. The CDR3 spells CASSSNRGEAFF. CDR3 nucleotides: TGCGCCAGCAGCTCGAACAGGGGTGAAGCTTTCTTT.

This sequence joins TRBV9 and TRBJ1-3; no firm D call. This CDR3 has 15 amino acids. Germline V gene sequence: CDR1 SGDLS, CDR2 YYNGEE. The ends were cut back, 2 bases at V and 3 bases at J, with 12 bases in the middle. CDR3 sequence: CASSVRAAGGNTIYF. The CDR3 region has the DNA TGTGCCAGCAGCGTGAGGGCGGCGGGTGGAAACACCATATATTTT.

This clone occurred once. The rearrangement uses TRBV7-9 and TRBJ2-2; D gene uncertain. CDR3 length equals 14 residues. V was shortened by 3 bases and J by 6 bases, with 11 bases between the two germline ends. Germline lookup yields CDR1 SEHNR and CDR2 FQNEAQ (reference sequence). The CDR3 loop is CASSLETWAGELFF. CDR3 coding DNA: TGTGCCAGCAGCTTGGAGACTTGGGCCGGGGAGCTGTTTTTT.